Following are 19 T cell receptor beta chains from one sample sequenced in a study of T cell repertoires in cytomegalovirus infection. Each CDR3 protein is one row after TCRdb ran MiXCR on the reads. The sample carries hundreds of thousands of distinct CDR3 sequences, around 11% recorded once. Sequences were obtained from PBMCs. These receptors came from a human donor in good health (CMV status not recorded). Some clones in this sample may be carry-over from other donors' samples.

This clonotype was picked up many times. The chain carries TRBV28 and TRBJ1-2; TRBD1 is a possible D gene (5 bases). The CDR3 loop spans 15 amino acids. The V end lost 8 bases, the J end lost 4 bases, and 20 bases lay between the germline ends. CDR1 is MDHEN and CDR2 is SYDVKM in the germline V gene. CDR3 region: CASAVSSGLRYGYTF. DNA for the CDR3: TGTGCCAGCGCAGTGTCATCGGGGCTTCGCTATGGCTACACCTTC.

This clonotype was recorded at least ten times. The gene calls are TRBV28 and TRBJ2-2; 9 nucleotides line up with TRBD2. The V and J ends lost 2 bases and 6 bases, in that order; junction bases with no gene match: 7. CDR3 length equals 16 residues. Germline V gene sequence: CDR1 MDHEN, CDR2 SYDVKM. The CDR3 loop is CASSLLAGSGSGELFF. CDR3 DNA sequence: TGTGCCAGCAGTTTACTAGCGGGGAGTGGTTCCGGGGAGCTGTTTTTT.

This clonotype came up a few times. The V and J genes are TRBV19 and TRBJ2-2; 8 bases align to TRBD2. The junction had 5 bases not matched to a gene; V was cut back by 4 bases and J by 7 bases. The germline CDR1 and CDR2 sequences are LNHDA and SQIVND (reference sequence). This CDR3 comprises 14 residues. The CDR3 loop reads CASSTLSGSGELFF. The CDR3 DNA follows: TGTGCCAGTAGTACCTTGAGCGGGAGCGGGGAGCTGTTTTTT.

The V call is TRBV2, the J call TRBJ1-3; D not certain. The germline V gene has CDR1 SNHLY and CDR2 FYNNEI. V was cut by 4 bases and J by 4 bases, with 14 bases left in between. The CDR3 consists of 15 residues. The CDR3 DNA follows: TGTGCCAGCAGTGCTTCAATCCTCGGGGGAAACACCATATATTTT. Amino acid sequence: CASSASILGGNTIYF.

This sequence joins TRBV29-1 and TRBJ1-2; D is unclear. The CDR3 loop spans 13 amino acids. Germline V CDR1 and CDR2: SQVTM, ANQGSEA. V was trimmed by 7 bases and J by 6 bases, leaving 18 bases between them. DNA of the CDR3: TGCAGCGGCGGACCGTCTTGGATGGATGGCTACACCTTC. The encoded protein is CSGGPSWMDGYTF.

This clonotype was counted at least ten times. The genes are TRBV5-4 and TRBJ2-1; D is ambiguous. V was clipped by 0 bases and J by 5 bases, with 12 bases between them. The germline V gene has CDR1 SGHNT and CDR2 YYREEE (reference sequence). CDR3 length equals 15 residues. The CDR3 loop is CASSLAGQDNNEQFF. CDR3 in DNA: TGTGCCAGCAGCTTGGCCGGGCAGGATAACAATGAGCAGTTCTTC.

This clonotype has only one observation. This could be a read error, since a much larger clone is one nucleotide away. This chain connects TRBV7-8 to TRBJ2-7; the D gene is possibly TRBD2 (6 bases). The germline CDR1 and CDR2 sequences are SGHVS and FQNEAQ. This CDR3 region has 16 residues. The CDR3 DNA reads as TGTGCCAACAGCTTAGAGGTCGGGAGCACCCCCTACGAGCAGTACTTC. Protein: CANSLEVGSTPYEQYF.

This chain uses TRBV28 with TRBJ1-6; D unresolved. CDR3 length: 13 residues. From germline, CDR1 is MDHEN and CDR2 SYDVKM. Trimming cost V 5 bases and J 8 bases, with 10 bases left between them. CDR3 residues: CASSRVNDSPLHF. As DNA, the CDR3 is TGTGCCAGCAGTAGAGTGAATGATTCACCCCTCCACTTT.

Details on this clonotype: This may be a read error, as it is one base from a much larger clone. V usage is TRBV28 and J usage is TRBJ2-7; 11 nucleotides line up with TRBD1. V dropped 5 bases and J dropped 5; count of bases not matched to a gene: 14. From germline, CDR1 is MDHEN and CDR2 SYDVKM. This CDR3 has 17 amino acids. The CDR3 DNA sequence: TGTGCCAGCAGTGCGGGTGGACAGGGGGCGAACTACGACGAGCAGTACTTC. Its protein product is CASSAGGQGANYDEQYF.

V usage is TRBV15 and J usage is TRBJ2-1; D could derive from TRBD1 or TRBD2 (5 bases each). Trimming removed 5 bases from V and 5 bases from J, with 16 bases in between. This CDR3 region has 15 residues. Germline CDR1 is LNHNV and CDR2 is YYDKDF (reference sequence). In nucleotides, the CDR3 is TGTGCCACCAGCCAGAGATATCGAGGGGACAATGAGCAGTTCTTC. As protein: CATSQRYRGDNEQFF.

This clonotype was picked up many times. The chain joins TRBV7-9 to TRBJ2-1; D is unresolved. The CDR3 is 15 amino acids. With 5 bases removed from V and 6 bases from J, the gap between germline ends came to 17 bases. The germline V gene has CDR1 SEHNR and CDR2 FQNEAQ (reference sequence). The CDR3 sequence is CASSVRSAYPNEQFF. CDR3 DNA: TGTGCCAGCAGCGTCCGCAGCGCCTACCCCAATGAGCAGTTCTTC.

The chain combines TRBV7-2 with TRBJ2-1; possibly TRBD1 or TRBD2 for D (6 bases each). Trimming removed 5 bases at V and 4 bases at J, with 12 bases between. Germline loops: CDR1 SGHTA, CDR2 FQGNSA. The CDR3 is 14 residues long. The CDR3 region is CASSETRGYNEQFF. The CDR3 nucleotides are TGTGCCAGCAGCGAGACTAGGGGGTACAATGAGCAGTTCTTC.

This rearrangement joins TRBV20-1 to TRBJ2-2; D not resolved. Trimming removed 6 bases at V and 5 bases at J, with 25 bases between. CDR3 length: 17 amino acids. CDR1 is DFQATT, CDR2 SNEGSKA, per germline (reference sequence). CDR3 in amino acids: CSALTRAGKRETGELFF. The DNA of the CDR3 is TGCAGTGCGCTTACCCGAGCAGGCAAGCGAGAGACCGGGGAGCTGTTTTTT.

This clonotype was picked up many times. The V and J genes are TRBV7-2 and TRBJ1-2; the D is unclear. Per the germline V gene, CDR1 is SGHTA and CDR2 is FQGNSA. Trimming removed 6 bases from V and 5 bases from J, with 16 bases in between. CDR3 length equals 14 residues. This CDR3 reads CASSEARALYGYTF. Here the CDR3 DNA reads TGTGCCAGCAGTGAGGCCCGGGCACTATATGGCTACACCTTC.

V usage is TRBV5-6 and J usage is TRBJ2-2, with D unresolved. The CDR3 consists of 13 residues. Germline lookup yields CDR1 SGHDT and CDR2 YYEEEE. V lost 6 bases and J lost 7, with 13 bases in between. CDR3 nucleotides: TGTGCCAGCAACTCACGGAGTGTCGGGGAGCTGTTTTTT. Residues: CASNSRSVGELFF. The full variable domain, its missing parts supplied by reference TRBV5-6 and TRBJ2-2, is DAGVTQSPTHLIKTRGQQVTLRCSPKSGHDTVSWYQQALGQGPQFIFQYYEEEERQRGNFPDRFSGHQFPNYSSELNVNALLLGDSALYLCASNSRSVGELFFGEGSRLTVL.

This clonotype was counted only a few times. J is TRBJ2-7 and V is TRBV5-4; 15 nucleotides match TRBD2. The CDR3 is made up of 15 amino acids. CDR1 and CDR2 (germline): SGHNT, YYREEE (reference sequence). V shed 3 bases, J shed 6 bases, and the junction held 4 bases outside the gene matches. CDR3 residues: CASSSGTSGRSEQYF. The CDR3 bases are TGTGCCAGCAGCTCCGGGACTAGCGGGAGGAGCGAGCAGTACTTC.

This clonotype was observed at least ten times. V and J are TRBV20-1 and TRBJ2-1; a possible D gene is TRBD2 (6 bases). The germline V gene encodes CDR1 DFQATT and CDR2 SNEGSKA (reference sequence). V was pared by 2 bases and J by 2 bases, with 10 bases between. This CDR3 is 14 amino acids long. The CDR3: CSARRGEAYNEQFF. In DNA, the CDR3 is TGCAGTGCTAGACGCGGGGAAGCCTACAATGAGCAGTTCTTC.

The chain employs TRBV28 and TRBJ2-3; TRBD2 agrees at 12 bases. The J segment lost 0 bases and the V segment lost 6 bases, leaving 10 bases of the junction unmatched. This CDR3 is 18 amino acids long. The germline V gene encodes CDR1 MDHEN and CDR2 SYDVKM. The CDR3 protein is CASRETSGSGPSTDTQYF. The CDR3 coding sequence is TGTGCCAGCAGGGAGACTAGCGGGAGCGGTCCAAGCACAGATACGCAGTATTTT.

The CDR3 DNA reads as TGCGCCAGCCTAGCGGGGGGGCTGAACACCGGGGAGCTGTTTTTT. Amino acid sequence: CASLAGGLNTGELFF. This chain uses TRBV5-1 with TRBJ2-2, with TRBD2 identical over 12 bases. This CDR3 comprises 15 residues. Germline loops: CDR1 SGHRS, CDR2 YFSETQ. After removal of 7 bases from V and 1 base from J, the junction contained 2 bases not matched to a gene.